This T cell receptor (beta chain) originates from a study of a mutant IDH1 vaccine in newly diagnosed glioma (dated by TCRdb to the early 2020s). In the study overall: Patients received eight vaccinations in weeks 1, 3, 5, 7, 11, 15, 19 and 23, corresponding to visits V03 through V10. Six visits were used for peripheral blood collection: V03 (baseline), V05, V07, V10, V12 and V13. For exploratory analyses, longitudinal TCRB deep sequencing was carried out in about two dozen treated patients wherever samples were available. Before enrollment, patients had received standard therapy of radiotherapy alone, temozolomide alone, or radiochemotherapy with temozolomide; most received the combination. Vaccination began 4-6 weeks after radiotherapy alone, or alongside temozolomide cycles in the chemotherapy-containing groups. Of the roughly 33 treated patients, about 62% were male and around 38% were female, and a mean age of approximately 40 years was recorded.

Concerning this clone itself: Its recognized antigen is unknown. Per-base quality was not reported, and no clone a single base away is much larger than it.

The CDR3 holds 15 amino acids from the cysteine to the phenylalanine. Kept here is only the CDR3 DNA, which spans 45 bases and is read in frame from base 1. Trimming removed 7 bases from V and 5 bases from J; the gene matches leave 4 bases unexplained. The germline V gene encodes CDR1 MDHEN and CDR2 SYDVKM. Here is what the overall study found, with its caveats: PBMC samples for TCRB deep sequencing were selected based on availability. It was noted by the authors that analyses of patient blood samples could not be reproduced owing to sample limitations. Immune responses induced by the vaccine were seen in around 94% of patients across multiple MHC alleles. Changes in the top peripheral T cell clonotypes picked up by TCRB sequencing did not appear to be linked to pseudoprogression.

The meaning of the sample's time point label: week 5, during vaccination. Each vaccine dose was 300 ug of a 20-mer mutant IDH1 peptide in Montanide, given subcutaneously with topical imiquimod. All donors had newly diagnosed IDH1-mutant astrocytomas of WHO grade 3 or 4 that showed loss of nuclear ATRX. The samples were drawn from NOA16, a multicentre, single-arm, open-label phase I trial in Germany that tested a mutant IDH1 peptide vaccine in humans for the first time. The DNeasy Blood and Tissue Kit was used to extract genomic DNA from EDTA blood for TCRB sequencing. Preparation of the library involved the immunoSEQ multiplex PCR assay. Rearranged TCR beta chain sequences were amplified using the hsTCRB Kit according to the manufacturer's protocol. Sequencing of TCRB libraries was carried out on an Illumina MiSeq. Turning to the authors' computational methods: The proprietary platform of the kit vendor was used for demultiplexing, trimming and gene mapping. TCRdb's version of the immuneACCESS table is confined to in-frame rearrangements and falls short of the full clone set. An unresolved V gene accounts for under half of the shortfall where checked; the remainder is of unknown origin. V and J calls plus clone size are reproduced from that table; the DNA served to infer D and trimming. Counted in this sample were 12,000 or so clones; roughly 87% of them appeared once. 5.9% of the sample is taken by the ten largest.

The receptor comes from a woman aged 40 to 50 with glioma. Some clones in this sample may be carry-over from other donors' samples. The input for sequencing was PBMCs, taken from a glioma patient whose treatment included an IDH1 peptide vaccine. The rearranged segments are TRBV28 and TRBJ2-2, with 13 bases in between that match TRBD2. The bases are TGTGCCAGCACCTCGGGACTAGCGGGAACCGGGGAGCTGTTTTTT. Its protein product is CASTSGLAGTGELFF.